The rows below give T cell receptor beta chains drawn from one sample of a study of cytomegalovirus exposure and HLA in healthy donors. Using immunoSEQ multiplex PCR, the repertoire was profiled, and TCRdb retains in-frame clones only, with some absent. Here the sample table reports about 25,000 clones. The sample taken for sequencing was PBMCs. All receptors derive from a male donor in good health and CMV-seropositive. Both conserved end residues are part of each CDR3. Each record gives: V gene, CDR3 length, CDR3 protein.

>TRBV19|15
CASSIGYPLVQPQHF
>TRBV6-1|16
CASSDSGASSDNEQFF
>TRBV10-3|15
CAIREEMGLTYEQYF
>TRBV15|13
CATSPGQGSGYTF
>TRBV19|18
CASLGDRGRHGVDTEAFF
>TRBV29-1|14
CSVSTSVVGDTQYF
>TRBV19|16
CASSITESYGANVLTF
>TRBV6-5|11
CASSQGNGYTF
>TRBV2|14
CASSDRTGNQPQHF
>TRBV19|15
CASSIGADSNYGYTF
>TRBV10-3|13
CAIKVAERNEAFF
>TRBV20-1|11
CSARKGAGYTF
>TRBV5-1|13
CASSSSPTYEQYF
>TRBV18|16
CASSPRAGRNTGELFF
>TRBV6-5|14
CASSRDGEGDTQYF
>TRBV4-2|14
CASSQRQGAGGYTF